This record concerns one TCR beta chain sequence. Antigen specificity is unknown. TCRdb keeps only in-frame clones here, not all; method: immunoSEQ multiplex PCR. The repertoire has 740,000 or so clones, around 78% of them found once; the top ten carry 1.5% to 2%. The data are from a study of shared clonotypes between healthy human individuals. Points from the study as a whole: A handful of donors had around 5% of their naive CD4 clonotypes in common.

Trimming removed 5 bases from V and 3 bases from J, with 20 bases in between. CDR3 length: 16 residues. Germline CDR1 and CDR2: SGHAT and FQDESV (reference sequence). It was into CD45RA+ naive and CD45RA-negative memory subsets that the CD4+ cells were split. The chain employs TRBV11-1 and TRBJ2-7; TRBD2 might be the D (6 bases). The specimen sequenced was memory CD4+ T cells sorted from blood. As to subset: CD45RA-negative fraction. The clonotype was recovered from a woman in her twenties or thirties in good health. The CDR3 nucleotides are TGTGCCAGCAGCCCTAGTCGAGGTAGCGGCTTCTACGAGCAGTACTTC. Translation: CASSPSRGSGFYEQYF.